The clone carrying this T cell receptor (beta chain) was seen a few times. The record originates from a study of CD8+ T cells in alopecia areata. It was cDNA, reverse transcribed from extracted RNA, that served as the sequencing template. Repertoires were generated with immunoSEQ multiplex PCR, while TCRdb's copy carries only in-frame clones and drops some. The data contain approximately 99,000 clones, approximately 63% of them seen just once; the ten biggest clones take up 20% to 25%. The trim removed 0 bases at V and 5 bases at J, leaving 5 bases unmatched. Germline assignment: CDR1 MRHNA and CDR2 SNTAGT. The CDR3 runs 16 residues.

The sequenced sample was CD8+ T cells sorted from blood. V gene TRBV6-4 combines with J gene TRBJ2-1; 9 bases are a match to TRBD1. This clonotype was obtained from a human donor in good health. The CDR3 nucleotides are TGTGCCAGCAGTGACTCTCCGGGACAGGGACACAATGAGCAGTTCTTC. This codes for CASSDSPGQGHNEQFF.